The present T cell receptor beta chain was sequenced within a study of blood T cell repertoires in COVID-19. Across the study: Acute and convalescent COVID-19 samples came from the United States, Italy and Spain.

The data were produced by immunoSEQ multiplex PCR, yet TCRdb's version contains in-frame clones alone and is incomplete. The repertoire holds about 180,000 clones, roughly three quarters seen once, with 13% to 15% in the top ten. Participants' own reports of clinical history determined their cohort assignment. Exposed participants came across a COVID-19 case within 2 weeks before study entry. CDR1 is SGHRS, CDR2 YFSETQ, per germline. This CDR3 has 15 residues. V shed 2 bases and J shed 3 bases, with 14 bases lying between them. This chain uses TRBV5-1 with TRBJ1-2, with D perhaps TRBD1 (5 bases). Sequencing was done on a sample of PBMCs or T cells enriched from blood (not recorded which). This TCR was sampled from a man aged 60 to 69 who had been exposed to COVID-19. The chain's CDR3 is CASSFLRVGDYGYTF. CDR3 sequence (DNA): TGCGCCAGCAGCTTCCTCAGGGTTGGGGACTATGGCTACACCTTC.